Below are 28 T cell receptor beta chains sequenced from a single sample in a study of technical replicates of blood from a few donors. Assay: immunoSEQ multiplex PCR; the TCRdb copy retains only in-frame clones and omits some. The table has 13,000 to 15,000 clones, approximately 81% seen once. Sample: PBMCs. Every receptor here comes from a human donor in good health.

The genes are TRBV27 and TRBJ2-2; a possible D gene is TRBD1 (5 bases). Trimming removed 5 bases at V and 4 bases at J, with 11 bases between. The germline V gene has CDR1 MNHEY and CDR2 SMNVEV (reference sequence). The CDR3 extends over 14 amino acids. CDR3 protein: CASSKTAVTGELFF. CDR3 DNA sequence: TGTGCCAGCAGTAAGACAGCCGTCACCGGGGAGCTGTTTTTT.

The sample holds a few counts of this clone. This chain links TRBV5-4 with TRBJ1-1; D uncertain. CDR1 and CDR2 (germline): SGHNT, YYREEE (reference sequence). The CDR3 has 12 residues. The V and J ends lost 2 bases and 8 bases respectively, with 10 bases between them. The CDR3 DNA reads as TGTGCCAGCAGCTTACTGAATTCGGAAGCTTTCTTT. It yields the protein CASSLLNSEAFF. The whole variable domain, filled in from reference TRBV5-4 and TRBJ1-1, reads ETGVTQSPTHLIKTRGQQVTLRCSSQSGHNTVSWYQQALGQGPQFIFQYYREEENGRGNFPPRFSGLQFPNYSSELNVNALELDDSALYLCASSLLNSEAFFGQGTRLTVV.

This clone turned up a few times. The chain links TRBV15 to TRBJ2-5, with D possibly being TRBD1 (5 bases). Germline loops: CDR1 LNHNV, CDR2 YYDKDF (reference sequence). This CDR3 comprises 14 residues. V was clipped by 3 bases and J by 2 bases, with 10 bases between them. The CDR3 loop reads CATSRDKNQETQYF. The CDR3 region has the DNA TGTGCCACCAGCAGGGACAAAAATCAAGAGACCCAGTACTTC.

V usage is TRBV9 and J usage is TRBJ1-5; TRBD1 might be the D (5 bases). Germline V gives CDR1 SGDLS, CDR2 YYNGEE. The CDR3 spans 13 residues. Trimming removed 1 base at V and 9 bases at J, with 11 bases between. CDR3 residues: CASSVTSQGPQHF. The DNA for the CDR3 is TGTGCCAGCAGCGTAACCTCTCAGGGGCCCCAGCATTTT.

The chain recombines TRBV5-8 with TRBJ2-1; TRBD1 is a possible D gene (6 bases). Germline V gives CDR1 SGHTS, CDR2 YDEGEE. This CDR3 has 13 residues. Trimming left V 4 bases short and J 12 bases short, with 17 bases between. Here the CDR3 DNA reads TGTGCCAGCAGCCCATACCAGGGGAAGGGGCAGTTCTTC. Protein sequence: CASSPYQGKGQFF.

The chain carries TRBV5-4 and TRBJ2-1, with 13 bases that match TRBD2. The CDR3 extends over 16 amino acids. The germline V gene encodes CDR1 SGHNT and CDR2 YYREEE (reference sequence). Trimming took 3 bases from V and 6 from J; bases not matched to a gene: 6. The CDR3 coding sequence is TGTGCCAGCAGCTCGGGACTAGCGGGACTCTTCAATGAGCAGTTCTTC. Its protein is CASSSGLAGLFNEQFF.

The gene calls are TRBV5-8 and TRBJ1-3; maybe TRBD1 (5 bases). The CDR3 consists of 15 residues. Per germline, CDR1 SGHTS and CDR2 YDEGEE. Trimming removed 1 base from V and 1 base from J, with 9 bases in between. CDR3 sequence reads: CASSLQGWSGNTIYF. In nucleotides, the CDR3 is TGTGCCAGCAGCTTGCAGGGATGGTCTGGAAACACCATATATTTT.

The V call is TRBV5-1, the J call TRBJ2-2, with 14 bases identical to TRBD2. CDR1 is SGHRS, CDR2 YFSETQ, per germline. This CDR3 contains 18 residues. V dropped 5 bases and J dropped 1; count of bases not matched to a gene: 7. The CDR3 coding sequence is TGCGCCAGCAGTTCGACTAGCGGGAGGGCCTTGAACACCGGGGAGCTGTTTTTT. Residues: CASSSTSGRALNTGELFF.

This chain connects TRBV27 to TRBJ1-5; a possible D gene is TRBD1 (6 bases). V was shortened by 2 bases and J by 0 bases, with 8 bases between the two germline ends. Germline CDR1 and CDR2: MNHEY and SMNVEV (reference sequence). There are 15 residues in the CDR3. CDR3 DNA: TGTGCCAGCAGTTTAACAGGGAATAGCAATCAGCCCCAGCATTTT. This codes for CASSLTGNSNQPQHF.

The chain couples TRBV28 to TRBJ2-7; the match to TRBD2 covers 7 bases. Germline V gene lookup returns CDR1 MDHEN and CDR2 SYDVKM. V was pared by 8 bases and J by 3 bases, with 13 bases of the junction left unmatched. CDR3 length: 15 residues. CDR3 nucleotide sequence: TGTGCCAGCCTTAACCTCCGGGGGGTGGTCTACGAGCAGTACTTC. This translates into CASLNLRGVVYEQYF.

The chain carries TRBV10-2 and TRBJ2-7, with 11 bases fitting TRBD2. The CDR3 contains 16 residues. Per the germline V gene, CDR1 is WSHSY and CDR2 is SAAADI. Unmatched junction bases numbered 5, after V lost 0 bases and J lost 4 bases. CDR3 sequence reads: CASSESGTSGRYEQYF. The CDR3, as DNA: TGCGCCAGCAGTGAGTCCGGGACTAGCGGTCGGTACGAGCAGTACTTC.

The genes are TRBV9 and TRBJ2-5; maybe TRBD2 (5 bases). Gene TRBJ2-7 matches the end of the DNA better, so the J call may be wrong. Germline V gives CDR1 SGDLS, CDR2 YYNGEE. The CDR3 is 14 residues long. In DNA form, the CDR3 reads TGTGCCAGCAGCGTAGTGGCCGGGGTCGGCGAGCAGTACTTC. This sequence encodes CASSVVAGVGEQYF.

The chain joins TRBV7-9 to TRBJ2-7; possible D gene TRBD2, 6 bases. Germline V CDR1 and CDR2: SEHNR, FQNEAQ (reference sequence). V lost 5 bases to trimming and J lost 0 bases, with 14 bases between them. The CDR3 consists of 15 residues. Here the CDR3 DNA reads TGTGCCAGCAGCGGGGGACTGGGAAGCTCCTACGAGCAGTACTTC. Its translation is CASSGGLGSSYEQYF. Full variable domain (rest looked up from reference TRBV7-9 and TRBJ2-7): DTGVSQNPRHKITKRGQNVTFRCDPISEHNRLYWYRQTLGQGPEFLTYFQNEAQLEKSRLLSDRFSAERPKGSFSTLEIQRTEQGDSAMYLCASSGGLGSSYEQYFGPGTRLTVT.

As for this clone: The sample holds other DNA sequences that translate to the same CDR3. The J gene is TRBJ1-3, the V gene TRBV2, with 8 positions matching TRBD1. V lost 3 bases, J lost 3 bases, and 1 base stayed unmatched. The CDR3 has 14 amino acids. The germline gives CDR1 SNHLY, CDR2 FYNNEI. CDR3 in DNA: TGTGCCAGCAGTGACAGGGGGCATGGAAACACCATATATTTT. Translated: CASSDRGHGNTIYF.

The chain has TRBV10-1 and TRBJ2-7, with 9 bases identical to TRBD1. Per the germline V gene, CDR1 is WNHNN and CDR2 is SYGVQD (reference sequence). This CDR3 spans 13 amino acids. Unmatched junction bases numbered 6, after V lost 6 bases and J lost 6 bases. CDR3 DNA: TGCGCCAGCAGCGCTACAGGGGGCGCCGAGCAGTACTTC. This sequence encodes CASSATGGAEQYF.

This clone was counted only a few times. The chain has TRBV4-1 and TRBJ1-1; D may be TRBD1 (5 bases). This CDR3 is built from 14 residues. With 0 bases removed from V and 5 bases from J, the gap between germline ends came to 10 bases. Germline-derived CDR1 and CDR2 are MGHRA and YSYEKL. The CDR3 DNA reads as TGCGCCAGCAGCCAAGATATGGGGGGAACTGAAGCTTTCTTT. This translates into CASSQDMGGTEAFF.

The rearrangement joins TRBV12-1 to TRBJ2-7; no check of the table's D call, TRBD1, against the DNA was made. TRBV12-1 is a listed pseudogene. This CDR3 spans 15 amino acids. In DNA form, the CDR3 reads TGTGCCAGCAACACCTTGTCGGACAGGGCCTACGAGCAGTACTTC. Protein sequence: CASNTLSDRAYEQYF.

The V gene is TRBV6-5, the J gene TRBJ2-5; D is perhaps TRBD2 (7 bases). V was cut by 0 bases and J by 4 bases, with 12 bases left in between. CDR3 length equals 15 residues. In germline, CDR1 is MNHEY, CDR2 SVGAGI. In DNA form, the CDR3 reads TGTGCCAGCAGTTACTCTCTAGGGGGGGCAGAGACCCAGTACTTC. Translated: CASSYSLGGAETQYF.

The chain carries TRBV6-5 and TRBJ2-2; unclear D gene. Trimming took 7 bases from V and 5 from J, leaving 5 bases between them. There are 11 residues in the CDR3. Germline loops: CDR1 MNHEY, CDR2 SVGAGI. CDR3 amino acids: CASIPTGELFF. CDR3 DNA sequence: TGTGCCAGCATCCCGACCGGGGAGCTGTTTTTT.

The chain carries TRBV6-1 and TRBJ2-5; 9 bases map to TRBD2. The CDR3 sequence is 15 residues long. V was clipped by 7 bases and J by 5 bases; unmatched bases: 11. CDR1 and CDR2 (germline): MNHNS, SASEGT. DNA of the CDR3: TGTGCCAGCACCCTTTTGGCGGGAGGGTATGAGACCCAGTACTTC. Its translation: CASTLLAGGYETQYF.

This clone was found a few times. The chain is built from TRBV18 and TRBJ1-2; a possible D gene is TRBD1 (6 bases). The germline V and J ends were trimmed by 4 bases and 7 bases, with 22 bases remaining between them. Germline V gives CDR1 KGHSH, CDR2 LQKENI. The CDR3 sequence is 16 residues long. CDR3 residues: CASSQIPELGALGYTF. For the CDR3, the DNA is TGTGCCAGCTCACAAATCCCCGAGCTGGGGGCTCTTGGCTACACCTTC.

This chain connects TRBV30 to TRBJ1-5; D unresolved. Trimming removed 8 bases at V and 6 bases at J, with 14 bases between. The CDR3 covers 12 residues. Germline lookup yields CDR1 GTSNPN and CDR2 SVGIG (reference sequence). CDR3 loop: CAEGREGQPQHF. The CDR3 DNA reads as TGTGCCGAAGGGAGGGAAGGTCAGCCCCAGCATTTT. The full variable domain, with the rest looked up from reference TRBV30 and TRBJ1-5, is SQTIHQWPATLVQPVGSPLSLECTVEGTSNPNLYWYRQAAGRGLQLLFYSVGIGQISSEVPQNLSASRPQDRQFILSSKKLLLSDSGFYLCAEGREGQPQHFGDGTRLSIL.

This chain connects TRBV5-1 to TRBJ2-1; D gene uncertain. The CDR3 loop spans 14 amino acids. Germline CDR1 reads SGHRS; CDR2 reads YFSETQ. The ends were cut back, 3 bases at V and 0 bases at J, with 7 bases in the middle. The CDR3 sequence: CASSSQSSYNEQFF. The CDR3 DNA sequence: TGCGCCAGCAGCTCACAGAGCTCCTACAATGAGCAGTTCTTC.

The rearrangement links TRBV27 to TRBJ1-1, with D perhaps TRBD1 (6 bases). The CDR3 runs to 15 residues. CDR1 and CDR2 (germline): MNHEY, SMNVEV (reference sequence). The DNA of the CDR3 is TGTGCTGGGGGGCCTGGGGGGGGCAAGAACACTGAAGCTTTCTTT. This translates into CAGGPGGGKNTEAFF.

The rearrangement links TRBV4-2 to TRBJ2-7, with 8 bases fitting TRBD1. CDR1 and CDR2 from the germline V gene are LGHNA and YNFKEQ. V lost 1 base to trimming and J lost 7 bases; unmatched junction nucleotides: 9. The CDR3 runs to 15 residues. CDR3 DNA sequence: TGTGCCAGCAGCCAAGTGGGTCAGGGGGCGGGGGAGCAGTACTTC. This sequence encodes CASSQVGQGAGEQYF.

The CDR3 bases are TGTGCAAGTCGCTTAGTTAACAGTAGCAATCAGCCCCAGCATTTT. It is translated as CASRLVNSSNQPQHF. The rearrangement links TRBV12-2 to TRBJ1-5; the DNA was not used to check the table's D call, TRBD1. TRBV12-2 is a pseudogene locus. The CDR3 is made up of 15 amino acids.

The chain is built from TRBV10-3 and TRBJ2-1; 9 nucleotides match TRBD1. The CDR3 sequence is 14 residues long. The ends lost 4 bases at V and 5 bases at J; junction bases unmatched: 3. Germline V gene sequence: CDR1 ENHRY, CDR2 SYGVKD. CDR3 coding DNA: TGTGCCATCAGTGGACAGGGGGGAGACAATGAGCAGTTCTTC. It translates to CAISGQGGDNEQFF.

The J gene is TRBJ2-5, the V gene TRBV29-1, with 8 positions matching TRBD2. Germline assignment: CDR1 SQVTM and CDR2 ANQGSEA. This CDR3 has 15 residues. V trimming: 4 bases; J trimming: 5 bases; junction bases outside the gene matches: 12. CDR3 nucleotide sequence: TGCAGCGTTGCTTTATCGGGGGGGCGCGGGGAGACCCAGTACTTC. As protein: CSVALSGGRGETQYF.